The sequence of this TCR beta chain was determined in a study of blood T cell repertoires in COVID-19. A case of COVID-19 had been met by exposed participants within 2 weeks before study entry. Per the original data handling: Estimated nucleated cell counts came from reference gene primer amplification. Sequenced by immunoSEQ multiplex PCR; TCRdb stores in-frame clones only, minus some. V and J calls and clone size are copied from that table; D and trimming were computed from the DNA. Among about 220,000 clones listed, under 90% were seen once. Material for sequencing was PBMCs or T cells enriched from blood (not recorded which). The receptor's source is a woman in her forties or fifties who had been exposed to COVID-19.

For the CDR3, the DNA is TGTGCCAGCAGCTTAGGAACAGCCTCCAATGAGCAGTTCTTC. This encodes CASSLGTASNEQFF. The rearrangement links TRBV7-2 to TRBJ2-1; D is unclear. There are 14 residues in the CDR3. Germline V gene data show CDR1 as SGHTA and CDR2 as FQGNSA. V dropped 1 base and J dropped 6 bases, with 10 bases sitting between them. The full variable domain, completed using reference TRBV7-2 and TRBJ2-1, is GAGVSQSPSNKVTEKGKDVELRCDPISGHTALYWYRQSLGQGLEFLIYFQGNSAPDKSGLPSDRFSAERTGGSVSTLTIQRTQQEDSAVYLCASSLGTASNEQFFGPGTRLTVL.